Presented here are 30 T cell receptor beta chains from one specimen sequenced in a study of T-cell reconstitution after alpha-beta-depleted transplantation in children. A TCRbeta library incorporating unique molecular identifiers was prepared. A single record per CDR3 protein comes from TCRdb applying MiXCR to the PCR reads. The sample has under 85,000 distinct CDR3 sequences, 15% to 20% seen once; the top ten hold approximately 55%. The sequencing used PBMCs, mostly from graft donor cells, collected 360 days after TCRalphabeta/CD19-depleted stem cell transplant. The receptors derive from a male patient between 2 and 10 years old who had a stem cell transplant for acute lymphoblastic leukemia, so the T cells may come from the graft donor.

The gene calls are TRBV20-1 and TRBJ1-6, with no clear D. Deletions cut 5 bases from V and 13 bases from J, with 15 bases between. The CDR3 consists of 12 residues. The germline V gene has CDR1 DFQATT and CDR2 SNEGSKA (reference sequence). CDR3 DNA: TGCAGTGCTTCTGACACGGGGTCGCCCCTCCACTTT. Translation gives CSASDTGSPLHF.

A few counts support this clonotype. The chain employs TRBV4-1 and TRBJ2-7; 13 nucleotides match TRBD2. Trimming took 2 bases from V and 3 from J; bases not matched to a gene: 7. Germline assignment: CDR1 MGHRA and CDR2 YSYEKL. This CDR3 is 17 amino acids long. The CDR3 region is CASSQPWTSGRIYEQYF. CDR3 coding DNA: TGCGCCAGCAGCCAACCGTGGACTAGCGGGAGAATCTACGAGCAGTACTTC.

The chain carries TRBV12-3 or TRBV12-4 and TRBJ2-3; TRBD2 agrees at 13 bases. The V gene end was trimmed by 8 bases and the J gene end by 1 base; junction bases not matched to a gene: 15. There are 19 residues in the CDR3. The CDR3 protein is CASSQGSPGLAGGTDTQYF. The CDR3 DNA follows: TGTGCCAGCTCCCAGGGATCCCCCGGACTAGCGGGGGGCACAGATACGCAGTATTTT.

This clonotype was recorded at least ten times. V is TRBV7-9 and J is TRBJ2-5; D assignment may be TRBD1 or TRBD2 (5 bases each). Germline CDR1 is SEHNR and CDR2 is FQNEAQ (reference sequence). The CDR3 extends over 16 amino acids. V was trimmed by 4 bases and J by 5 bases, leaving 20 bases between them. CDR3 in DNA: TGTGCCAGCAGCTCCCGATCTACGGGACCAACGGAGACCCAGTACTTC. Amino acids: CASSSRSTGPTETQYF.

This clonotype was recorded a few times. The rearrangement joins TRBV29-1 to TRBJ2-1; 9 bases are a match to TRBD1. Germline CDR1 SQVTM, CDR2 ANQGSEA. The V and J ends lost 0 bases and 9 bases, in that order; junction bases with no gene match: 9. There are 15 residues in the CDR3. The CDR3 nucleotides are TGCAGCGTTGAAGAATTGGGACAGGGTTATGGTGAGCAGTTCTTC. Translating it yields CSVEELGQGYGEQFF.

This clonotype was detected only a few times. CDR3 amino acids: CASSEGGAVGDTGELFF. CDR3 coding DNA: TGCGCCAGCAGTGAAGGGGGCGCCGTAGGTGACACCGGGGAGCTGTTTTTT. V is TRBV10-2 and J is TRBJ2-2, with 7 nucleotides matching TRBD1. V was pared by 3 bases and J by 3 bases, with 10 bases of the junction left unmatched. Germline values: CDR1 WSHSY, CDR2 SAAADI. The CDR3 loop spans 17 amino acids.

This clonotype was observed a few times. The chain combines TRBV6-1 with TRBJ1-5; D ambiguous. The V and J ends lost 6 bases and 2 bases respectively, with 14 bases between them. The CDR3 is made up of 15 amino acids. The germline gives CDR1 MNHNS, CDR2 SASEGT. Here the CDR3 reads CASRKEPRGNQPQHF. In DNA form, the CDR3 reads TGTGCCAGCAGGAAAGAGCCGAGGGGCAATCAGCCCCAGCATTTT.

This chain connects TRBV5-1 to TRBJ2-2; TRBD2 is a possible D gene (5 bases). Per the germline V gene, CDR1 is SGHRS and CDR2 is YFSETQ. The CDR3 consists of 13 residues. The germline V and J ends were trimmed by 4 bases and 5 bases, with 9 bases remaining between them. DNA for the CDR3: TGCGCCAGCAGCAGACCGGGGACCGGGGAGCTGTTTTTT. Protein: CASSRPGTGELFF.

In its sample, this clonotype was seen a few times. The V and J genes are TRBV5-1 and TRBJ2-4, with 7 bases that match TRBD2. Germline-derived CDR1 and CDR2 are SGHRS and YFSETQ. Germline trimming cut 1 base from V and 7 bases from J; bases unmatched to any gene: 2. The CDR3 has 13 residues. The CDR3 protein is CASSLTRGNIQYF. In DNA, the CDR3 is TGCGCCAGCAGCTTGACGCGGGGGAACATTCAGTACTTC.

This clonotype came up many times. The rearrangement uses TRBV29-1 and TRBJ2-5, with D possibly TRBD2 on 5 matching bases. The length of the CDR3 is 15 residues. V was shortened by 5 bases and J by 5 bases, with 21 bases between the two germline ends. Per germline, CDR1 SQVTM and CDR2 ANQGSEA. The CDR3 sequence is CSVYRGPTNIETQYF. The DNA for the CDR3 is TGCAGCGTTTACCGCGGGCCTACTAACATCGAGACCCAGTACTTC.

In this sample, this clonotype turned up many times. This chain uses TRBV5-1 with TRBJ2-1; D unresolved. The V gene's germline CDR1 is SGHRS and CDR2 YFSETQ. Trimming took off 6 bases at V and 5 bases at J, with 9 bases between the two ends. This CDR3 spans 12 amino acids. The CDR3 loop is CASNLLDNEQFF. The CDR3 bases are TGCGCCAGCAACCTACTGGACAATGAGCAGTTCTTC.

The chain recombines TRBV7-8 with TRBJ2-7; D gene unclear. CDR1 is SGHVS and CDR2 is FQNEAQ in the germline V gene. The germline V and J ends were trimmed by 1 base and 2 bases, with 9 bases remaining between them. The CDR3 runs 14 residues. This CDR3 is CASSLEGPTYEQYF. Written as DNA, the CDR3 is TGTGCCAGCAGCTTAGAAGGTCCGACCTACGAGCAGTACTTC.

In its sample, this clonotype was seen many times. The chain is built from TRBV20-1 and TRBJ2-5, with D tentatively TRBD2 (6 bases). From germline, CDR1 is DFQATT and CDR2 SNEGSKA (reference sequence). This CDR3 is 12 amino acids long. Trimming took off 4 bases at V and 1 base at J, with 7 bases between the two ends. The CDR3 loop is CSAISGQETQYF. The CDR3 nucleotides are TGCAGTGCTATTAGCGGCCAAGAGACCCAGTACTTC.

A few counts support this clonotype. The chain employs TRBV6-1 and TRBJ2-5; 9 bases are a match to TRBD1. Germline CDR1 reads MNHNS; CDR2 reads SASEGT. V trimming: 6 bases; J trimming: 7 bases; junction bases outside the gene matches: 15. CDR3 length: 16 residues. The CDR3 protein is CASSKPTGTGLGTQYF. CDR3 nucleotides: TGTGCCAGCAGCAAGCCTACCGGGACAGGGCTGGGGACCCAGTACTTC.

The sample holds many counts of this clonotype. This sequence joins TRBV12-3 or TRBV12-4 and TRBJ2-1; 11 bases agree with TRBD1. Losses at the gene ends were 6 bases for V and 2 bases for J; bases not matched to a gene: 0. The CDR3 spans 14 residues. This CDR3 reads CASRDRGPYNEQFF. The CDR3 DNA reads as TGTGCCAGCAGGGACAGGGGGCCCTACAATGAGCAGTTCTTC.

This clonotype was picked up a small number of times. The rearrangement joins TRBV6-1 to TRBJ2-3; TRBD1 matches 7 bases. Trimming took 5 bases from V and 2 from J; bases not matched to a gene: 13. Germline loops: CDR1 MNHNS, CDR2 SASEGT. The CDR3 length is 17 residues. The CDR3 protein is CASSPTFTGVLTDTQYF. The CDR3 nucleotides are TGTGCCAGCAGTCCCACCTTTACAGGGGTCCTCACAGATACGCAGTATTTT.

The V gene is TRBV12-3 or TRBV12-4, the J gene TRBJ2-1; weak D call: TRBD2 (6 bases). Trimming removed 6 bases at V and 10 bases at J, with 22 bases between. The CDR3 runs 15 residues. The CDR3 DNA reads TGTGCCAGCAGGTCCCTGACTAGGAAGTGGTGGGAGCAGTTCTTC. It specifies CASRSLTRKWWEQFF.

This clonotype was counted a few times. The CDR3 DNA sequence: TGTGCCAGCACCGTTAGCGGGACTAGCACAGATACGCAGTATTTT. Its translation: CASTVSGTSTDTQYF. The V gene is TRBV12-3 or TRBV12-4, the J gene TRBJ2-3; 8 bases match TRBD2. V gave up 7 bases and J gave up 0 bases; unmatched junction bases: 6. The CDR3 has 15 amino acids.

The chain employs TRBV6-5 and TRBJ2-5; D might be TRBD2 (6 bases). V was shortened by 4 bases and J by 3 bases, with 12 bases between the two germline ends. Germline CDR1 reads MNHEY; CDR2 reads SVGAGI. The CDR3 extends over 14 amino acids. The CDR3 spells CASSSFSGKETQYF. CDR3 nucleotide sequence: TGTGCCAGCAGTTCGTTTAGCGGAAAAGAGACCCAGTACTTC.

This chain links TRBV7-8 with TRBJ2-3; D is undetermined. The CDR3 totals 18 residues. Germline lookup yields CDR1 SGHVS and CDR2 FQNEAQ. With 5 bases removed from V and 0 bases from J, the gap between germline ends came to 21 bases. The CDR3 bases are TGTGCCAGCAGCCGGGTTGCCTACTCTCTTTCTAGCACAGATACGCAGTATTTT. Its translation: CASSRVAYSLSSTDTQYF.

The V gene is TRBV28, the J gene TRBJ2-1, with 10 bases aligning to TRBD1. There are 15 residues in the CDR3. From germline, CDR1 is MDHEN and CDR2 SYDVKM. Unmatched junction bases numbered 5, after V lost 6 bases and J lost 3 bases. The CDR3 DNA reads as TGTGCCAGCAGGGGGGACAGGGGTGACTACAATGAGCAGTTCTTC. Translated: CASRGDRGDYNEQFF.

This clonotype occurred a few times. The chain carries TRBV12-3 or TRBV12-4 and TRBJ2-3; D unclear. The CDR3 has 15 residues. V was clipped by 2 bases and J by 1 base, with 10 bases between them. DNA of the CDR3: TGTGCCAGCAGTTTACAAGGGTGGGGCACAGATACGCAGTATTTT. Translating gives CASSLQGWGTDTQYF.

This clonotype was counted ten times or more. J is TRBJ2-7 and V is TRBV28; D is unclear. Trimming stripped 7 bases from V and 2 bases from J, with 21 bases between. Germline V gene lookup returns CDR1 MDHEN and CDR2 SYDVKM. The CDR3 length is 16 residues. The CDR3 protein is CASTPPAETSPYEQYF. CDR3 sequence (DNA): TGTGCCAGCACCCCCCCGGCAGAGACCTCCCCCTACGAGCAGTACTTC.

This clonotype was picked up a small number of times. The chain recombines TRBV12-3 or TRBV12-4 with TRBJ2-3; 8 nucleotides match TRBD1. Trimming cost V 6 bases and J 6 bases; bases outside gene matches: 17. CDR3 length: 17 amino acids. In nucleotides, the CDR3 is TGTGCCAGCAGGCCTGGACAGGGACTCGCTCCTCCCGATACGCAGTATTTT. It is translated as CASRPGQGLAPPDTQYF.

The chain has TRBV7-8 and TRBJ2-1; TRBD1 or TRBD2 may be the D gene (5 bases each). Germline values: CDR1 SGHVS, CDR2 FQNEAQ. CDR3 size: 18 residues. Trimming removed 4 bases at V and 0 bases at J, with 19 bases between. The CDR3 sequence is CASSYRFTGTDSYNEQFF. The CDR3 coding sequence is TGTGCCAGCAGCTATCGATTTACCGGGACCGACTCCTACAATGAGCAGTTCTTC.

This clonotype has more than one count but fewer than ten. The chain is built from TRBV7-8 and TRBJ1-1; TRBD1 might be the D (5 bases). V lost 3 bases to trimming and J lost 6 bases, with 11 bases between them. CDR3 length: 13 amino acids. The germline CDR1 and CDR2 sequences are SGHVS and FQNEAQ. CDR3 amino acids: CASSLRRGAEAFF. The CDR3 bases are TGTGCCAGCAGCTTGCGTCGGGGGGCTGAAGCTTTCTTT.

This clonotype was found a few times. The chain couples TRBV20-1 to TRBJ2-7, with D uncertain. The CDR3 loop spans 13 amino acids. Germline CDR1 is DFQATT and CDR2 is SNEGSKA (reference sequence). Trimming took 3 bases from V and 5 from J, leaving 14 bases between them. CDR3 sequence: CSARSSFHNEQYF. CDR3 sequence (DNA): TGCAGTGCTAGGTCAAGTTTCCATAACGAGCAGTACTTC.

This clonotype was seen more than once but under ten times. The chain links TRBV7-9 to TRBJ1-6; unclear D gene. This CDR3 spans 16 amino acids. Germline CDR1 is SEHNR and CDR2 is FQNEAQ (reference sequence). V shed 5 bases and J shed 0 bases, with 11 bases lying between them. The CDR3 DNA reads as TGTGCCAGCAGCCCACGTAGGAGCTCCTATAATTCACCCCTCCACTTT. This gives the protein CASSPRRSSYNSPLHF.

V and J are TRBV11-3 and TRBJ2-5, with a tentative D call TRBD2 (5 bases). Looked up from germline, CDR1 is SGHNT and CDR2 is YENEEA. This CDR3 region has 15 residues. V lost 2 bases and J 3 bases, leaving 13 bases between the germline ends. This CDR3 is CASSLRGVLKETQYF. For the CDR3, the DNA is TGTGCCAGCAGCTTACGGGGAGTACTGAAAGAGACCCAGTACTTC.

In its sample, this clonotype was seen a few times. The V gene is TRBV5-1, the J gene TRBJ2-7; D is undetermined. The CDR3 has 13 amino acids. The germline V gene has CDR1 SGHRS and CDR2 YFSETQ. Deletions cut 0 bases from V and 4 bases from J, with 8 bases between. CDR3: CASSLAQSYEQYF. The CDR3 DNA is TGCGCCAGCAGCTTGGCCCAGAGTTACGAGCAGTACTTC.